Listed below are T cell receptor beta chains from one sample, sequenced in a study of CD8+ T cells in alopecia areata. Assay: immunoSEQ multiplex PCR; the TCRdb copy retains only in-frame clones and omits some. The sample shows around 120,000 clones, 60% to 65% of them seen only once. Sequenced here: CD4+ T cells sorted from blood, sampled at week 4, from a patient treated with tofacitinib. All receptors derive from a human donor with alopecia areata. Each CDR3 is given with its conserved first and last residue. A D gene is named only where the DNA matches it firmly. Clone size is given for some rows only: seen once, a few or many times, or a class if the clone is expanded.

>TRBJ2-7|TRBV7-2|.|TRBD2|14
TGTGCCAGCAGCCGGTCTAGCGGGAGCTACGAGCAGTACTTC
CASSRSSGSYEQYF
>TRBJ2-3|TRBV5-6|.|.|16
TGTGCCAGCAGCTTGGGTACGGCCTCTGGGACAGATACGCAGTATTTT
CASSLGTASGTDTQYF
>TRBJ2-3|TRBV18|.|.|12
TGTGCCAGCGGAACCGGGGGATATACGCAGTATTTT
CASGTGGYTQYF
>TRBJ2-5|TRBV7-2|.|.|14
TGTGCCAGCAGCTTACAGGGTTCCCAAGAGACCCAGTACTTC
CASSLQGSQETQYF
>TRBJ2-5|TRBV5-1|.|TRBD1|13
TGCGCCAGCGGCGTCGACAGGGAAGAGACCCAGTACTTC
CASGVDREETQYF
>TRBJ2-1|TRBV4-1|.|.|15
TGCGCCAGCAGCCTCCGGGTTCGGGGAAACAATGAGCAGTTCTTC
CASSLRVRGNNEQFF
>TRBJ2-7|TRBV29-1|few|.|13
TGCAGCGTTGAAGGTCCAGGGACCTACGAGCAGTACTTC
CSVEGPGTYEQYF
>TRBJ2-7|TRBV2|.|TRBD2|14
TGTGCCAGCAGTGAACGGGAGGGCCCCTACGAGCAGTACTTC
CASSEREGPYEQYF
>TRBJ2-5|TRBV29-1|.|.|13
TGCAGCGTTGAAGTGGCCAGGACGGGGACCCAGTACTTC
CSVEVARTGTQYF
>TRBJ2-7|TRBV2|once|.|11
TGTGCCAGCAGGCTGACCTACGAGCAGTACTTC
CASRLTYEQYF
>TRBJ1-2|TRBV18|.|.|14
TGTGCCAGCTCACCGCCAGCAAGGAACTATGGCTACACCTTC
CASSPPARNYGYTF
>TRBJ2-3|TRBV27|.|.|14
TGTGCCAGCAGTTTTACCGCTAGCACAGATACGCAGTATTTT
CASSFTASTDTQYF
>TRBJ2-1|TRBV7-8|few|.|15
TGTGCCAGCAGCTCCGAGGGGGGAGGGGACAATGAGCAGTTCTTC
CASSSEGGGDNEQFF
>TRBJ2-2|TRBV19|.|.|14
TGTGCCAGTAGACCCAACAGGGTCTCCGGGGAGCTGTTTTTT
CASRPNRVSGELFF
>TRBJ1-2|TRBV28|few|.|13
TGTGCCAGCAGAAACGGACAGAACTATGGCTACACCTTC
CASRNGQNYGYTF
>TRBJ1-3|TRBV25-1|once|TRBD1|16
TGTGCCAGCAGTGACCCCAGGACAGGCTCTGGAAACACCATATATTTT
CASSDPRTGSGNTIYF
>TRBJ1-1|TRBV2|once|.|14
TGTGCCAGCAGTGAAGGTTTGTGGTCCGTGGAAGCTTTCTTT
CASSEGLWSVEAFF
>TRBJ1-2|TRBV5-1|.|.|13
TGCGCCAGCAGCTTGGCATGGGGGGATGGCTACACCTTC
CASSLAWGDGYTF
>TRBJ2-5|TRBV9|.|TRBD2|14
TGTGCCAGCAGCGCCGGACTAGCGGGAGAGACCCAGTACTTC
CASSAGLAGETQYF
>TRBJ2-3|TRBV4-3|.|TRBD2|16
TGCGCCAGCAGCCAAGGATCTGCGGGAGGTCTAGATACGCAGTATTTT
CASSQGSAGGLDTQYF
>TRBJ2-2|TRBV29-1|few|.|15
TGCAGCGTTGTGACGGGGTCGTCGAACACCGGGGAGCTGTTTTTT
CSVVTGSSNTGELFF
>TRBJ2-6|TRBV2|many|.|15
TGTGCCAGCAGTGAGGGTAACTCTGGGGCCAACGTCCTGACTTTC
CASSEGNSGANVLTF
>TRBJ2-5|TRBV5-1|.|.|14
TGCGCCAGCAGCTTGGCCGCAGGGAGGGAGACCCAGTACTTC
CASSLAAGRETQYF
>TRBJ2-3|TRBV5-6|few|.|18
TGTGCCAGCAGCTTCCACCCGCTCGACAGCCGTAGCACAGATACGCAGTATTTT
CASSFHPLDSRSTDTQYF
>TRBJ2-3|TRBV7-6|.|TRBD2|16
TGTGCCAGCAGCTTAGGCCCAGCGGGGAACGCAGATACGCAGTATTTT
CASSLGPAGNADTQYF
>TRBJ2-7|TRBV5-4|.|TRBD1|16
TGTGCCAGCAGCTCAGTGTCCGGGACAGGGAGTGACGAGCAGTACTTC
CASSSVSGTGSDEQYF
>TRBJ2-6|TRBV9|.|.|15
TGTGCCAGCAGCGGTCTCGGGCTTGGGGCCAACGTCCTGACTTTC
CASSGLGLGANVLTF
>TRBJ1-1|TRBV4-1|few|.|15
TGCGCCAGCAGCCAAGGCCCGGGGGAGGGCACTGAAGCTTTCTTT
CASSQGPGEGTEAFF
>TRBJ1-2|TRBV6-1|.|.|13
TGTGCCAGCAGTGACAGGGGTCCCTATGGCTACACCTTC
CASSDRGPYGYTF
>TRBJ1-2|TRBV18|.|TRBD1|14
TGTGCCAGCTCACCTCTTCGGGACAGGGATGGCTACACCTTC
CASSPLRDRDGYTF
>TRBJ2-5|TRBV2|.|TRBD2|13
TGTGCCAGCTCGCTATTGCGGGAGGAGACCCAGTACTTC
CASSLLREETQYF
>TRBJ2-7|TRBV30|.|TRBD2|14
TGTGCCTGTCGAACCGGGACTAGCAGCTACGAGCAGTACTTC
CACRTGTSSYEQYF
>TRBJ2-5|TRBV7-9|.|.|15
TGTGCCAGCAGCCCTAGTGGTATTGGACAAGAGACCCAGTACTTC
CASSPSGIGQETQYF
>TRBJ2-3|TRBV28|.|TRBD2|15
TGTGCCAGCAGTTTATTACTAGCGGGCACAGATACGCAGTATTTT
CASSLLLAGTDTQYF
>TRBJ1-2|TRBV29-1|.|.|10
TGCAGCTTCCAGGAAGATGGCTACACCTTC
CSFQEDGYTF
>TRBJ2-5|TRBV30|.|TRBD2|14
TGTGCCTGGAGTCTGGGCGGGAGCGCAGAGACCCAGTACTTC
CAWSLGGSAETQYF
>TRBJ1-5|TRBV6-1|few|.|12
TGTGCCAGCAGTGAGCGGGCCCAGCCCCAGCATTTT
CASSERAQPQHF
>TRBJ2-3|TRBV5-4|few|TRBD1|14
TGTGCCAGCAGTCCGGGACAGGGGACAGATACGCAGTATTTT
CASSPGQGTDTQYF
>TRBJ1-1|TRBV28|few|TRBD1|14
TGTGCCAGCAGATTGGGACAGGGGAAAGCTGAAGCTTTCTTT
CASRLGQGKAEAFF
>TRBJ1-4|TRBV4-3|.|.|17
TGCGCCAGCAGCCAAGAACTAGTGGCCCTGGGAAGGAAAAAACTGTTTTTT
CASSQELVALGRKKLFF
>TRBJ2-7|TRBV28|.|TRBD1|16
TGTGCCAGCAGGCCCGCCCCGGACAGGGGGGGCTACGAGCAGTACTTC
CASRPAPDRGGYEQYF
>TRBJ2-5|TRBV4-3|few|TRBD1|16
TGCGCCAGCAGCCAACAGTACAGGGGTACTGGGGAGACCCAGTACTTC
CASSQQYRGTGETQYF
>TRBJ1-1|TRBV25-1|once|.|13
TGTGCCAGCGTCAGGGATACGAACACTGAAGCTTTCTTT
CASVRDTNTEAFF
>TRBJ2-7|TRBV28|.|TRBD1|14
TGTGCCAGCAGCCCTGGGACAGCGGTCTACGAGCAGTACTTC
CASSPGTAVYEQYF
>TRBJ2-1|TRBV9|.|.|15
TGTGCCAGCAGCACGTTATACGCAGCTTACAATGAGCAGTTCTTC
CASSTLYAAYNEQFF
>TRBJ1-1|TRBV5-6|.|TRBD1|15
TGTGCCAGCAACCGACAGGGGCTCATGAACACTGAAGCTTTCTTT
CASNRQGLMNTEAFF
>TRBJ2-7|TRBV15|.|.|12
TGTGCCACCAGCAGAGATATAGGGATGTACTACTTC
CATSRDIGMYYF
>TRBJ1-1|TRBV29-1|.|.|12
TGCAGCGTTGGTCGACTCAACACTGAAGCTTTCTTT
CSVGRLNTEAFF